This T cell receptor (beta chain) was obtained from a study of Graves' ophthalmopathy and Graves' hyperthyroidism. General study findings and limits: Among thyroid clonotypes expanded above 0.001 frequency, most also appeared in blood.

This clonotype was observed a few times. Its antigen remains unidentified. Amplification of the TCR beta CDR3 regions used RNA transcripts (as template). Investigators did first-round RT-PCR with HTBI primers, then second-round multiplex PCR. Via MiXCR, TCRdb re-called the multiplex PCR reads, giving one row per CDR3 protein. In the table there are hundreds of thousands of distinct CDR3 sequences, about 47% of which are singletons. V was shortened by 5 bases and J by 4 bases, with 11 bases between the two germline ends. The CDR3 loop spans 14 amino acids. Germline CDR1 SGHAT, CDR2 FQNNGV. Each diagnosis was determined on the basis of clinical symptoms, serum thyroxine, TRAb, thyroid ultrasound and orbital computed tomography.

The J gene is TRBJ1-4, the V gene TRBV11-2; D remains unclear. The sample taken for sequencing was peripheral blood. This TCR was recovered from an adult man with Graves' ophthalmopathy. The CDR3 nucleotides read TGTGCCAGCAGCCGGGCGCGGAATAATGAAAAACTGTTTTTT. This translates into CASSRARNNEKLFF.